These 8 T cell receptor beta chains were sequenced from one sample in a study of response to subunit inactivated influenza vaccine. TCRdb independently ran MiXCR on the RT-PCR reads; one entry per CDR3 protein. The repertoire holds about 170,000 distinct CDR3 sequences, roughly 12% seen once, with approximately 30% in the top ten. These data are also associated with another study on T cells expressing NK-cell markers. That source adds: In generating TCR beta cDNA, 5'RACE template switching with UMIs was used.

The sample in question was CD8+ T cells sorted from PBMCs, obtained 11 to 12 days after vaccination. Receptor source: a man aged 50 to 59 who received an inactivated influenza vaccine.

This clonotype was picked up a small number of times. This chain uses TRBV3-1 with TRBJ1-6; no definite D call. The CDR3 runs 13 residues. Germline assignment: CDR1 LGHDT and CDR2 YNNKEL (reference sequence). Trimming pared 1 base from V and 10 bases from J, leaving 8 bases between. CDR3 DNA sequence: TGTGCCAGCAGCCAAGTGTTATCGTCACCCCTCCACTTT. Translated: CASSQVLSSPLHF.

This clonotype has ten or more counts. The rearrangement joins TRBV6-2 or TRBV6-3 to TRBJ2-1; 11 positions agree with TRBD2. This CDR3 contains 17 residues. CDR1 and CDR2 from the germline V gene are MNHEY and SVGEGT. J gave up 4 bases and V 4 bases, and 9 bases lay outside the gene matches. This CDR3 reads CASSLTGTSGPYNEQFF. The CDR3 nucleotides read TGTGCCAGCAGTTTAACCGGGACTAGCGGACCTTACAATGAGCAGTTCTTC.

The CDR3 protein is CASSVGGSDGIQYF. The CDR3 region has the DNA TGTGCCAGCAGCGTAGGTGGTAGCGACGGGATTCAGTACTTC. The chain uses TRBV9 and TRBJ2-4; perhaps TRBD2 as D (5 bases). The ends were cut back, 0 bases at V and 10 bases at J, with 14 bases in the middle. This CDR3 comprises 14 residues. In germline, CDR1 is SGDLS, CDR2 YYNGEE.

This clonotype was seen a few times. V is TRBV12-3 or TRBV12-4 and J is TRBJ1-1; D is undetermined. V dropped 6 bases and J dropped 0 bases, with 14 bases sitting between them. CDR3 size: 15 residues. The CDR3 DNA follows: TGTGCCAGCAGCTTAACCGTGGCTGTGAACACTGAAGCTTTCTTT. As protein: CASSLTVAVNTEAFF.

The rearrangement links TRBV27 to TRBJ2-7; 9 nucleotides match TRBD1. This CDR3 comprises 14 residues. Trimming removed 3 bases from V and 4 bases from J; junction bases left unmatched: 4. Germline V gene lookup returns CDR1 MNHEY and CDR2 SMNVEV (reference sequence). In DNA form, the CDR3 reads TGTGCCAGCAGTTTCGGGACAGGGTATTACGAGCAGTACTTC. Protein: CASSFGTGYYEQYF.

This sequence joins TRBV18 and TRBJ2-3; 9 nucleotides align to TRBD2. The CDR3 totals 16 residues. Germline V gene sequence: CDR1 KGHSH, CDR2 LQKENI. V dropped 6 bases and J dropped 2; count of bases not matched to a gene: 9. DNA for the CDR3: TGTGCCAGCTCCCCGGGTGGACTAGCGCCCACAGATACGCAGTATTTT. This sequence encodes CASSPGGLAPTDTQYF.

This clonotype came up a few times. The chain uses TRBV2 and TRBJ2-5; possibly TRBD1 for D (5 bases). The CDR3 is made up of 17 amino acids. CDR1 is SNHLY and CDR2 is FYNNEI in the germline V gene. Trimming pared 1 base from V and 1 base from J, leaving 16 bases between. The CDR3 DNA follows: TGTGCCAGCAGTGAAGACAATGTGGACACTATCCAAGAGACCCAGTACTTC. The encoded protein is CASSEDNVDTIQETQYF.

This clonotype was counted only a few times. The rearrangement links TRBV7-9 to TRBJ1-3, with D perhaps TRBD1 (6 bases). This CDR3 is 15 amino acids long. V gave up 2 bases and J gave up 2 bases, with 10 bases separating them. Germline V gene data show CDR1 as SEHNR and CDR2 as FQNEAQ (reference sequence). The CDR3 loop is CASSLRTVPGNTIYF. Written as DNA, the CDR3 is TGTGCCAGCAGCTTAAGGACAGTTCCTGGAAACACCATATATTTT.